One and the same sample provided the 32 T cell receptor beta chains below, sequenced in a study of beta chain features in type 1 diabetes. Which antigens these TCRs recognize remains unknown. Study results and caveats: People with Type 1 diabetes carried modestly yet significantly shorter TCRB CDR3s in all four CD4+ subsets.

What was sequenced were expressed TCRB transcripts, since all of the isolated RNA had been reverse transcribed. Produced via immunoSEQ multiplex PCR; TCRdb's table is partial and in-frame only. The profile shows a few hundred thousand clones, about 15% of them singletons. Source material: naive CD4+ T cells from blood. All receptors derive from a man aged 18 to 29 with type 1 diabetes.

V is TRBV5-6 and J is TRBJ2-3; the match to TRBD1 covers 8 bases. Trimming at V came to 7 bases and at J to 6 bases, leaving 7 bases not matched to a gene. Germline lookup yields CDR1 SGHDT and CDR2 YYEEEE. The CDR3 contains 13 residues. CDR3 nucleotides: TGTGCCAGCGGGGGGACAGGACGGGATACGCAGTATTTT. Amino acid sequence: CASGGTGRDTQYF. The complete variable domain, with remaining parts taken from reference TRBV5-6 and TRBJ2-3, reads DAGVTQSPTHLIKTRGQQVTLRCSPKSGHDTVSWYQQALGQGPQFIFQYYEEEERQRGNFPDRFSGHQFPNYSSELNVNALLLGDSALYLCASGGTGRDTQYFGPGTRLTVL.

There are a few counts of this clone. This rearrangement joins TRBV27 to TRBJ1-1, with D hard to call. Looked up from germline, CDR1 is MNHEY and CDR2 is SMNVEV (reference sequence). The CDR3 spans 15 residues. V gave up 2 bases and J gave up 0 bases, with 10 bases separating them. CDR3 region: CASSLLPNMNTEAFF. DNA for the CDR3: TGTGCCAGCAGTTTACTCCCCAACATGAACACTGAAGCTTTCTTT.

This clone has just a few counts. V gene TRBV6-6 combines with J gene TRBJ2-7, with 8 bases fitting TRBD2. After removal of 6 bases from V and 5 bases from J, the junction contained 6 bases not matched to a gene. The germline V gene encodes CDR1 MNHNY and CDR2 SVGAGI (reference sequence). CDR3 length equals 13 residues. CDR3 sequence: CASSLAGGDEQYF. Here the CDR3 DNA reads TGTGCCAGCAGCTTGGCGGGGGGCGACGAGCAGTACTTC.

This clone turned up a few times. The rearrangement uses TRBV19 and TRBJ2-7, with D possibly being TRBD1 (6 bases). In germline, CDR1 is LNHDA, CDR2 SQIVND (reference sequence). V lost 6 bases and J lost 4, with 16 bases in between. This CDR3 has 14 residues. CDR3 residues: CASRTGHGIYEQYF. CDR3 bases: TGTGCCAGTAGGACGGGACACGGTATTTACGAGCAGTACTTC.

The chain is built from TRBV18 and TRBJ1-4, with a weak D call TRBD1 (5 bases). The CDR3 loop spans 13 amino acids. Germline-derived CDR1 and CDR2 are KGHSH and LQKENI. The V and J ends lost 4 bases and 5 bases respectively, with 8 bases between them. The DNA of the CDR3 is TGTGCCAGCTCACAGTACAGGAATGAAAAACTGTTTTTT. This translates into CASSQYRNEKLFF.

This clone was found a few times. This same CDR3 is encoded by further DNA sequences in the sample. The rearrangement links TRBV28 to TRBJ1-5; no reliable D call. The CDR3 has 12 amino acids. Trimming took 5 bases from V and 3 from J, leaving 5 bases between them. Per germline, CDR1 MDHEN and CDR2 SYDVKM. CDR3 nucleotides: TGTGCCAGCAGTCAGTCCAATCAGCCCCAGCATTTT. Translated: CASSQSNQPQHF.

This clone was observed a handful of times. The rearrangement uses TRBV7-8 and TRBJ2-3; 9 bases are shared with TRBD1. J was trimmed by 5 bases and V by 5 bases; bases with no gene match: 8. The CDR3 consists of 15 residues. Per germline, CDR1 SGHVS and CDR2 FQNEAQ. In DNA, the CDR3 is TGTGCCAGCAGCCCCACAGGGGGCGCAAAAGATACGCAGTATTTT. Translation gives CASSPTGGAKDTQYF.

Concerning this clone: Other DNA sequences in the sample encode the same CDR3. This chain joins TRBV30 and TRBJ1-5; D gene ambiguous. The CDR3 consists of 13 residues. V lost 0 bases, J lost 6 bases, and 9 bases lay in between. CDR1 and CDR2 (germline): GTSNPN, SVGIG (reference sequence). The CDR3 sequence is CAWSVSGSQPQHF. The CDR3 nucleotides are TGTGCCTGGAGTGTCTCGGGGAGTCAGCCCCAGCATTTT.

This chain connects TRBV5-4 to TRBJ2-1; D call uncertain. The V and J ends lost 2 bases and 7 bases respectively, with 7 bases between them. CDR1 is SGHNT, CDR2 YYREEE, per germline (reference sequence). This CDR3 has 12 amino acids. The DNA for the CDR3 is TGTGCCAGCAGCTTACCCAGGAATGAGCAGTTCTTC. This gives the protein CASSLPRNEQFF.

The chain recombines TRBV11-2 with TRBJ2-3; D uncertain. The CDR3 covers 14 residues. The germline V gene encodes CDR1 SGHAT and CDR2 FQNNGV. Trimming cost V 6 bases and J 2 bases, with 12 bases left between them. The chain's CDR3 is CASSPPADTDTQYF. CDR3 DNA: TGTGCCAGCAGTCCCCCCGCGGACACAGATACGCAGTATTTT.

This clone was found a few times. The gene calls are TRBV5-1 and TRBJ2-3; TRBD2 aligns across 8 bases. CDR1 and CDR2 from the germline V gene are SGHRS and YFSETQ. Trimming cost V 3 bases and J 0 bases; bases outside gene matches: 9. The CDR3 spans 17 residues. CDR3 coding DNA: TGCGCCAGCAGCTCCTCGTCGACTAGCGTGAGCACAGATACGCAGTATTTT. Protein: CASSSSSTSVSTDTQYF. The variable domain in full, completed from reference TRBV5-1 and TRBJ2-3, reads KAGVTQTPRYLIKTRGQQVTLSCSPISGHRSVSWYQQTPGQGLQFLFEYFSETQRNKGNFPGRFSGRQFSNSRSEMNVSTLELGDSALYLCASSSSSTSVSTDTQYFGPGTRLTVL.

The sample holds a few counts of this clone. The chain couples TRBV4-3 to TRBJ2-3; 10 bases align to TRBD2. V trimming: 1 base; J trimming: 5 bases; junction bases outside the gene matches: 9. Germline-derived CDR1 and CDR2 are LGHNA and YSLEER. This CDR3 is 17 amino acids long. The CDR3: CASSQGILAGVRDTQYF. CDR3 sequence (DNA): TGCGCCAGCAGCCAAGGAATCCTAGCGGGGGTTAGAGATACGCAGTATTTT.

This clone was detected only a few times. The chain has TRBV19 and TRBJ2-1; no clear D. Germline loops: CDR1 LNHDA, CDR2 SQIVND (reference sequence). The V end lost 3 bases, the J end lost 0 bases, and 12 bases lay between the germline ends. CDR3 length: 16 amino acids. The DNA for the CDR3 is TGTGCCAGTAGTATCCCAGGCCTTAGCTCCTACAATGAGCAGTTCTTC. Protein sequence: CASSIPGLSSYNEQFF.

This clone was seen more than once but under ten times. The CDR3 here is CASSRGTSGRGNEQFF. CDR3 bases: TGCGCCAGCAGCCGGGGGACTAGCGGGAGGGGCAATGAGCAGTTCTTC. The rearrangement links TRBV5-1 to TRBJ2-1, with TRBD2 matching 16 bases. Germline values: CDR1 SGHRS, CDR2 YFSETQ. This CDR3 is 16 amino acids long. Trimming at V came to 4 bases and at J to 6 bases, leaving 4 bases not matched to a gene.

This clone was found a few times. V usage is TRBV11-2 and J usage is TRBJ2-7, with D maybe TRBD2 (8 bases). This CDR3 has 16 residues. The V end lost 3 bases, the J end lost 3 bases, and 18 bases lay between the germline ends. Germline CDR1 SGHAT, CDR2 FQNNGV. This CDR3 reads CASSLGLGQAYYEQYF. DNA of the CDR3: TGTGCCAGCAGCTTGGGACTAGGACAGGCCTACTACGAGCAGTACTTC. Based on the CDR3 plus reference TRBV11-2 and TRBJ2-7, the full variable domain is EAGVAQSPRYKIIEKRQSVAFWCNPISGHATLYWYQQILGQGPKLLIQFQNNGVVDDSQLPKDRFSAERLKGVDSTLKIQPAKLEDSAVYLCASSLGLGQAYYEQYFGPGTRLTVT.

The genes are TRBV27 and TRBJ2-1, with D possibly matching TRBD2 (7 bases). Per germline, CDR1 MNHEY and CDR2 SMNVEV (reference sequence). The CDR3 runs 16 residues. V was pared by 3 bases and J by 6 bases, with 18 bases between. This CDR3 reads CASSFYPGGLGNEQFF. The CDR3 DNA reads TGTGCCAGCAGTTTCTACCCCGGGGGGCTCGGCAATGAGCAGTTCTTC.

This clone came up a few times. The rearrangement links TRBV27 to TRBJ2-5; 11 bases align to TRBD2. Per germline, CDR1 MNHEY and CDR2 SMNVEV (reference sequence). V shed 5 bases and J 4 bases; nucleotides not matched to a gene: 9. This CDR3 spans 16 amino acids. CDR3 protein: CASSRLAGSPLETQYF. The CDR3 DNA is TGTGCCAGCAGTAGACTAGCGGGATCCCCCTTAGAGACCCAGTACTTC.

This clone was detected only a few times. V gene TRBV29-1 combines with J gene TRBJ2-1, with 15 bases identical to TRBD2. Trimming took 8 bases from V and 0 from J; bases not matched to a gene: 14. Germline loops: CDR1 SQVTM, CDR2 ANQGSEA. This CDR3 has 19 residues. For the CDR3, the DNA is TGCAGCACGAGCCAGGGGACTAGCGGGGGGCGTAGCTCCTACAATGAGCAGTTCTTC. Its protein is CSTSQGTSGGRSSYNEQFF.

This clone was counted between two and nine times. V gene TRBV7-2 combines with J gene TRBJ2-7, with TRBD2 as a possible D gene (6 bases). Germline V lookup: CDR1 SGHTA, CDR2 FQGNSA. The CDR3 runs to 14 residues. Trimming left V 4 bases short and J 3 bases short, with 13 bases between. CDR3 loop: CASSSSSGDYEQYF. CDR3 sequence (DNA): TGTGCCAGCAGCTCTTCTTCGGGGGACTACGAGCAGTACTTC.

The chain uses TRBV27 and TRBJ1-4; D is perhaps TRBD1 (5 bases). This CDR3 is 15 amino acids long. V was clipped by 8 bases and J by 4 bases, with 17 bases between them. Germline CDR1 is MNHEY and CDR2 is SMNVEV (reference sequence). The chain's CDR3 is CASRSSGGGNEKLFF. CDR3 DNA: TGTGCCAGCCGCTCCAGTGGGGGAGGTAATGAAAAACTGTTTTTT.

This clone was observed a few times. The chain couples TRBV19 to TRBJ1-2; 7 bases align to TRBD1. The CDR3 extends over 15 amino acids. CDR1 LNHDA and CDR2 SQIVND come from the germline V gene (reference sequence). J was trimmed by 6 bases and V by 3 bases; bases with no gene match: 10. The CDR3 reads CASSIRQGRPDGYTF. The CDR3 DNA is TGTGCCAGTAGTATTCGACAGGGACGACCTGATGGCTACACCTTC.

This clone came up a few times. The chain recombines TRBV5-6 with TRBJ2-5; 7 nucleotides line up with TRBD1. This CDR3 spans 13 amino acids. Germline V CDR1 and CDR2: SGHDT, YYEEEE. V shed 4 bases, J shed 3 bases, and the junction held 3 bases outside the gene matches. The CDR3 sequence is CASSPGTEETQYF. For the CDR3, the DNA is TGTGCCAGCAGCCCAGGGACAGAAGAGACCCAGTACTTC.

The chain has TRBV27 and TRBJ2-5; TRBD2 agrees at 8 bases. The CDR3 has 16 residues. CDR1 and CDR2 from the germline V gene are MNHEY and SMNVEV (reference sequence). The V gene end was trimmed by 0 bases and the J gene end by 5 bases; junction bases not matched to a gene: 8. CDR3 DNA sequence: TGTGCCAGCAGTTTATCGGGGCGGGGGGCGAGGGAGACCCAGTACTTC. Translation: CASSLSGRGARETQYF.

CDR3 sequence reads: CASSDSWRGGYNEQFF. The CDR3 DNA reads as TGTGCCAGCAGTGACTCCTGGCGGGGAGGATACAATGAGCAGTTCTTC. This chain joins TRBV6-4 and TRBJ2-1; maybe TRBD2 (6 bases). There are 16 residues in the CDR3. Germline V gives CDR1 MRHNA, CDR2 SNTAGT. The ends were cut back, 0 bases at V and 4 bases at J, with 13 bases in the middle.

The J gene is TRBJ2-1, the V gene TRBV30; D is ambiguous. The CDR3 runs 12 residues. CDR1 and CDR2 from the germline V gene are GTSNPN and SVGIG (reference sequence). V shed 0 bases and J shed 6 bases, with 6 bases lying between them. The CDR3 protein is CAWSVSVNEQFF. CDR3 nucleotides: TGTGCCTGGAGTGTATCGGTCAATGAGCAGTTCTTC.

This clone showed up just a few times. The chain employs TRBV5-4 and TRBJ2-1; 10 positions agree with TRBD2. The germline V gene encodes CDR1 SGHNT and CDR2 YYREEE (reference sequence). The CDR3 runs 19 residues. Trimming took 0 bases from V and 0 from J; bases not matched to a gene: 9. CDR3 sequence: CASSLDGLAGAVSYNEQFF. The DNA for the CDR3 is TGTGCCAGCAGCTTGGATGGGCTAGCGGGAGCCGTCTCCTACAATGAGCAGTTCTTC.

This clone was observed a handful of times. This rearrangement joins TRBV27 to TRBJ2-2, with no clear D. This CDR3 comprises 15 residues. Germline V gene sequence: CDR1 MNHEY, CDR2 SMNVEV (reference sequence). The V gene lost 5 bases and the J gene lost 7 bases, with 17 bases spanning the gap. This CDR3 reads CASSLALWSVGELFF. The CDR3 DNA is TGTGCCAGCAGTCTCGCACTATGGTCTGTCGGGGAGCTGTTTTTT.

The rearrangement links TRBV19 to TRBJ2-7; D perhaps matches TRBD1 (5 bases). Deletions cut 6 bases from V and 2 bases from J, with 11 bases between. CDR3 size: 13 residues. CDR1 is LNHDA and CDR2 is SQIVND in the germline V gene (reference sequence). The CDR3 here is CASSMGRTYEQYF. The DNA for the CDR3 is TGTGCCAGTAGCATGGGGCGAACCTACGAGCAGTACTTC.

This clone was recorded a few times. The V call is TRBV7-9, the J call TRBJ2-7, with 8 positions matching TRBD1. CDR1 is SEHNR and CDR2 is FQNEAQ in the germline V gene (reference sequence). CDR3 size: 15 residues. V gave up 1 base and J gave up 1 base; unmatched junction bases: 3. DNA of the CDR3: TGTGCCAGCAGCTTAGTCGGGACAGGTTCCTACGAGCAGTACTTC. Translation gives CASSLVGTGSYEQYF.

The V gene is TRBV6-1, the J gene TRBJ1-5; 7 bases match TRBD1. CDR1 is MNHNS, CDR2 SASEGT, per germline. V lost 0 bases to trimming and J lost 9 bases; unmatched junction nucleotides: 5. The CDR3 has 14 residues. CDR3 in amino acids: CASSEAGGQLPQHF. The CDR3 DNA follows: TGTGCCAGCAGTGAAGCAGGGGGACAGCTGCCCCAGCATTTT.

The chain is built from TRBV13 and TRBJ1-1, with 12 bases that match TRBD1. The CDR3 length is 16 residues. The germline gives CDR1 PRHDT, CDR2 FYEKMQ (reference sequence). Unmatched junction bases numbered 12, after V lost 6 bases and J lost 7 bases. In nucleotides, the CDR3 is TGTGCCAGCAGTCGGAGGGACAGGGGGCTTGGCGGTGAAGCTTTCTTT. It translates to CASSRRDRGLGGEAFF.

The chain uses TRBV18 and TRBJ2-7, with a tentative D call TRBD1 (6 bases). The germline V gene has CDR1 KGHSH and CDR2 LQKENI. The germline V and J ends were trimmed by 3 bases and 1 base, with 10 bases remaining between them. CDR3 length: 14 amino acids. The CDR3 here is CASSPGTQSYEQYF. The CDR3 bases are TGTGCCAGCTCACCTGGGACACAGTCCTACGAGCAGTACTTC.